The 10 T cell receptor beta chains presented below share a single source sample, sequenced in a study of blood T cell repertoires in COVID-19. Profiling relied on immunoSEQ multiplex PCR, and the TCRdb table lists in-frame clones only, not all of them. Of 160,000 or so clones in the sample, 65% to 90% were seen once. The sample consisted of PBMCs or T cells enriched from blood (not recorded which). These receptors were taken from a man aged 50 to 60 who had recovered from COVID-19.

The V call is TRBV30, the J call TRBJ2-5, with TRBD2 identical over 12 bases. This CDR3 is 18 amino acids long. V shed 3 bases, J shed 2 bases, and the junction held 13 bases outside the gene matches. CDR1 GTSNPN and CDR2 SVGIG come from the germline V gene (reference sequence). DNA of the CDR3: TGTGCCTGGAGAGTCGGGCTAGCGGGGGGGCCTGGGCAAGAGACCCAGTACTTC. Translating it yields CAWRVGLAGGPGQETQYF. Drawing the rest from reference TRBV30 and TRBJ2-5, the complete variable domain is SQTIHQWPATLVQPVGSPLSLECTVEGTSNPNLYWYRQAAGRGLQLLFYSVGIGQISSEVPQNLSASRPQDRQFILSSKKLLLSDSGFYLCAWRVGLAGGPGQETQYFGPGTRLLVL.

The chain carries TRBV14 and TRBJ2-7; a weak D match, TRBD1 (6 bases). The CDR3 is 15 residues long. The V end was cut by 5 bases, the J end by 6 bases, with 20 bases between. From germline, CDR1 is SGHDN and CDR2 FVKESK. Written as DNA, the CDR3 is TGTGCCAGCAGCAAAAAGGGTACAGGGAGTTTCGAGCAGTACTTC. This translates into CASSKKGTGSFEQYF.

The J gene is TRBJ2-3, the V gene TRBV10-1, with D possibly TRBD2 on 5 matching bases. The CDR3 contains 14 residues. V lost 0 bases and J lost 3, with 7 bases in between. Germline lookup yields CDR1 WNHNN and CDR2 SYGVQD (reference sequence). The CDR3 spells CASSESRATDTQYF. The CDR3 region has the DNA TGCGCCAGCAGTGAGTCGAGGGCGACAGATACGCAGTATTTT.

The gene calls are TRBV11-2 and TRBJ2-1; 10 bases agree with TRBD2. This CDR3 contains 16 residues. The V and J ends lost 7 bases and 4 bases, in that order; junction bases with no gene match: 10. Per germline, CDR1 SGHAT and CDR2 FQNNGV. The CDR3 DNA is TGTGCCAGCACCGAACGAGCGGGGGGGTTGTACAATGAGCAGTTCTTC. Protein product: CASTERAGGLYNEQFF.

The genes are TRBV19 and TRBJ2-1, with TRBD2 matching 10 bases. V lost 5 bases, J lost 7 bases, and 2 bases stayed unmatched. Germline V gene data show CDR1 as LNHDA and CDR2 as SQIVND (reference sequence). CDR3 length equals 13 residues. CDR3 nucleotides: TGTGCCAGTAGTCCTAGCGGGGGAAATGAGCAGTTCTTC. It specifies CASSPSGGNEQFF.

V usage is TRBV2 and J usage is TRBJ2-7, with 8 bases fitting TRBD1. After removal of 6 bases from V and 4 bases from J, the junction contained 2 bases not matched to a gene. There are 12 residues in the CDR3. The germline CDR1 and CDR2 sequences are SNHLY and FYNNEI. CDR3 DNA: TGTGCCAGCAGGGGACAGGCGTACGAGCAGTACTTC. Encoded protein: CASRGQAYEQYF.

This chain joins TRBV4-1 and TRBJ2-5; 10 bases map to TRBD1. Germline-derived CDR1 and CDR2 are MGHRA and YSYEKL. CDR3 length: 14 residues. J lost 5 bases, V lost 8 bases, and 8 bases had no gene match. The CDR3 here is CASGRQGASETQYF. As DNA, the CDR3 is TGCGCCAGCGGTAGACAGGGGGCGAGTGAGACCCAGTACTTC.

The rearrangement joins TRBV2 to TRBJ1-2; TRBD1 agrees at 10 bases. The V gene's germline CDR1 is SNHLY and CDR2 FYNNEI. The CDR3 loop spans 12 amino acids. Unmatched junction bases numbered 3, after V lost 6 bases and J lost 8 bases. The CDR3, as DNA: TGTGCCAGCAGGGGGACAGGGGAAGGCTACACCTTC. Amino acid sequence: CASRGTGEGYTF. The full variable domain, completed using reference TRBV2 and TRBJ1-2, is EPEVTQTPSHQVTQMGQEVILRCVPISNHLYFYWYRQILGQKVEFLVSFYNNEISEKSEIFDDQFSVERPDGSNFTLKIRSTKLEDSAMYFCASRGTGEGYTFGSGTRLTVV.

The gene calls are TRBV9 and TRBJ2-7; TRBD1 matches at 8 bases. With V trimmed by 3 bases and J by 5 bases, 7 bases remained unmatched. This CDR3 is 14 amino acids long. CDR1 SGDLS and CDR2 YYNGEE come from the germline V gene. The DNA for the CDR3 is TGTGCCAGCAGCGCGGGGGACAGGATCGACGAGCAGTACTTC. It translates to CASSAGDRIDEQYF.

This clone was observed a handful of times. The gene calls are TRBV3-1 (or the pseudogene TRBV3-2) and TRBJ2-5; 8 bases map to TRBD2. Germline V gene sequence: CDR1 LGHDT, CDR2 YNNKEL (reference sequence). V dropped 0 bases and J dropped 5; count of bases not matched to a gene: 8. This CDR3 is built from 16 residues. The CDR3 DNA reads TGTGCCAGCAGCCAAGAGACGGGACTAGAGTGGGAGACCCAGTACTTC. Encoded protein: CASSQETGLEWETQYF.